The clone carrying this T cell receptor (beta chain) showed up just a few times. As yet, its antigen is unknown. This specimen comes from a study of T cells after yellow fever vaccination. V dropped 5 bases and J dropped 2 bases, with 21 bases sitting between them. The CDR3 consists of 17 residues. Germline V gives CDR1 SGHVS, CDR2 FQNEAQ. Whole-study findings and limits: Although most clonotypes did not, a small share appeared in both CD4 and CD8 compartments.

TCRdb re-analysed the 5' RACE reads in MiXCR, keeping a single row per CDR3 protein. The sample lists 300,000 to 450,000 distinct CDR3 sequences, over 5% occurring once. The source material was PBMCs, sampled 5 days after the yellow fever booster vaccination. The TCR sequence derives from a man aged 30 to 45 who received the YFV17D yellow fever vaccine. The chain couples TRBV7-8 to TRBJ2-5; the D gene is possibly TRBD2 (6 bases). The CDR3 DNA sequence: TGTGCCAGCAGCCTCCACCCGGGGGAGAATCCTCAAGAGACCCAGTACTTC. This sequence encodes CASSLHPGENPQETQYF.